A single sample is the source of the 7 T cell receptor beta chains below, sequenced in a study of cytomegalovirus exposure and HLA in healthy donors. The study ran its PCR with 60 Vbeta and 13 Jbeta primers. Only in-frame clones appear in the TCRdb table, and some are missing; sequencing was by immunoSEQ multiplex PCR. This sample has more than 95,000 clones; 76% occur once, and the top ten carry more than 6.5%. The sequenced sample consisted of PBMCs. These receptors were collected from a man in his forties in good health and CMV-seropositive.

The chain couples TRBV7-2 to TRBJ2-5; 8 bases are shared with TRBD2. The CDR3 runs to 15 residues. Germline V gene sequence: CDR1 SGHTA, CDR2 FQGNSA. The V and J ends lost 2 bases and 4 bases, in that order; junction bases with no gene match: 6. CDR3 sequence: CASSLNRAGGETQYF. CDR3 DNA: TGTGCCAGCAGCTTAAATAGGGCGGGAGGAGAGACCCAGTACTTC. The full variable domain, rest sourced from reference TRBV7-2 and TRBJ2-5, is GAGVSQSPSNKVTEKGKDVELRCDPISGHTALYWYRQSLGQGLEFLIYFQGNSAPDKSGLPSDRFSAERTGGSVSTLTIQRTQQEDSAVYLCASSLNRAGGETQYFGPGTRLLVL.

V and J are TRBV13 and TRBJ2-5; weak D call: TRBD2 (5 bases). Trimming removed 5 bases from V and 5 bases from J, with 15 bases in between. Per germline, CDR1 PRHDT and CDR2 FYEKMQ (reference sequence). CDR3 size: 14 residues. CDR3 sequence (DNA): TGTGCCAGCAGCAAGAGGGAAGTAAGGGAGACCCAGTACTTC. Its translation: CASSKREVRETQYF.

V and J are TRBV7-9 and TRBJ2-1, with 9 bases matching TRBD2. The V gene end was trimmed by 5 bases and the J gene end by 8 bases; junction bases not matched to a gene: 13. The length of the CDR3 is 16 residues. Germline CDR1 is SEHNR and CDR2 is FQNEAQ (reference sequence). CDR3 region: CASSQVGAGGPDEQFF. The DNA for the CDR3 is TGTGCCAGCAGCCAGGTGGGGGCGGGAGGGCCCGATGAGCAGTTCTTC.

V is TRBV11-3 and J is TRBJ2-2; a weak D match, TRBD2 (6 bases). CDR3 length equals 15 residues. Per germline, CDR1 SGHNT and CDR2 YENEEA. V lost 2 bases and J lost 2, with 9 bases in between. The CDR3 coding sequence is TGTGCCAGCAGCTTAACTAGCCCCAACACCGGGGAGCTGTTTTTT. Protein: CASSLTSPNTGELFF.

The table lists this clone with a few counts. The V and J genes are TRBV29-1 and TRBJ2-1; 8 bases fit TRBD2. Germline V CDR1 and CDR2: SQVTM, ANQGSEA. This CDR3 spans 13 amino acids. Trimming took 3 bases from V and 4 from J; bases not matched to a gene: 2. Here the CDR3 reads CSVDKRGYNEQFF. The CDR3 DNA reads TGCAGCGTTGATAAGCGGGGGTACAATGAGCAGTTCTTC.

J is TRBJ2-6 and V is TRBV5-1; TRBD1 agrees at 9 bases. The CDR3 runs 17 residues. Germline V gene data show CDR1 as SGHRS and CDR2 as YFSETQ. V lost 4 bases, J lost 0 bases, and 5 bases stayed unmatched. CDR3 loop: CASSPGTGYSGANVLTF. CDR3 DNA sequence: TGCGCCAGCAGCCCAGGGACAGGGTACTCTGGGGCCAACGTCCTGACTTTC.

The gene calls are TRBV7-9 and TRBJ2-2; 9 nucleotides line up with TRBD1. The CDR3 is 15 amino acids. Looked up from germline, CDR1 is SEHNR and CDR2 is FQNEAQ (reference sequence). Losses at the gene ends were 6 bases for V and 4 bases for J; bases not matched to a gene: 6. Written as DNA, the CDR3 is TGTGCCAGCAGTCCCGCGGACAGGGGCACCGGGGAGCTGTTTTTT. This sequence encodes CASSPADRGTGELFF.